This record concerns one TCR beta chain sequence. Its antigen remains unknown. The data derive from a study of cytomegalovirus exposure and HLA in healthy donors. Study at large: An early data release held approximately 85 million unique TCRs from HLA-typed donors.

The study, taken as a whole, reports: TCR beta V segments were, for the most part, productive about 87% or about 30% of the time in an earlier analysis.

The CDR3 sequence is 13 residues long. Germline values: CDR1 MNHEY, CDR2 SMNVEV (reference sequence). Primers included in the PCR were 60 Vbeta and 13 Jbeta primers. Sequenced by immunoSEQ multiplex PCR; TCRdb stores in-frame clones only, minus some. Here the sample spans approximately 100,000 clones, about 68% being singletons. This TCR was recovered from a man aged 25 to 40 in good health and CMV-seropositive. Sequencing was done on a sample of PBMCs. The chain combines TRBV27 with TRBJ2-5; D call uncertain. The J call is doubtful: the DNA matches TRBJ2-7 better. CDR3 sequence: CASSLSLTSEQYF. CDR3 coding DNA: TGTGCCAGCAGTTTATCTCTAACGTCCGAGCAGTACTTC.